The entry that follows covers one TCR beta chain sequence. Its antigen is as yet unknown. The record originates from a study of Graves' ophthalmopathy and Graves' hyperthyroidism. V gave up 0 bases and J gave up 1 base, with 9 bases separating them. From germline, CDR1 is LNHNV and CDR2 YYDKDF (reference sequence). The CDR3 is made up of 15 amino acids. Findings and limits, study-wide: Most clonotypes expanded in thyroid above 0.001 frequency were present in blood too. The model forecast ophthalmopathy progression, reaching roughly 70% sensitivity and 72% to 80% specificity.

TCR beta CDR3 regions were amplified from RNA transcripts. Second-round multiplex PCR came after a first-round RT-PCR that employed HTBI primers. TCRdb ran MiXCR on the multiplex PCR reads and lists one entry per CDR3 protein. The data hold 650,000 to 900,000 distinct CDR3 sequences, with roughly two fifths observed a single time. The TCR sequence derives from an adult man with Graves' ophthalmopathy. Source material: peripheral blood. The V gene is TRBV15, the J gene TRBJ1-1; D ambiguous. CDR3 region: CATSREAATNTEAFF. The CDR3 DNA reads TGTGCCACCAGCAGAGAGGCCGCCACGAACACTGAAGCTTTCTTT.